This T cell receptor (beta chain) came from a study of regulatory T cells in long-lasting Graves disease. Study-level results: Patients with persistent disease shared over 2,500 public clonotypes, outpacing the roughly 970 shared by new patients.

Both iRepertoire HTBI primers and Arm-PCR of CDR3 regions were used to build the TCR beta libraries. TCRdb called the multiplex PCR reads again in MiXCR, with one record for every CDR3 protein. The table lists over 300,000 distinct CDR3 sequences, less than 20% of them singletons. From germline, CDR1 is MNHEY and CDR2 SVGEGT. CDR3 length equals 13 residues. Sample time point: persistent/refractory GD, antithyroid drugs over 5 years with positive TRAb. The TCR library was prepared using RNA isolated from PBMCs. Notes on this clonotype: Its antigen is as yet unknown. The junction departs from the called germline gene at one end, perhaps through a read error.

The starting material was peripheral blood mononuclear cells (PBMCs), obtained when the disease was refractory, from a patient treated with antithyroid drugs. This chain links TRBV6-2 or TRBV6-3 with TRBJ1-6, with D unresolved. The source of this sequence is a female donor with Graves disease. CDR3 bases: TGTGCCAGCAGAATTCAGGTGGACTCACCCCCCCACTTT. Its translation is CASRIQVDSPPHF.